One and the same sample provided the 15 T cell receptor beta chains below, sequenced in a study of T cells in women clearing cervical HPV infection. The protocol was immunoSEQ multiplex PCR, while the TCRdb copy is restricted to in-frame clones and leaves out a portion. This sample contains 25,000 or so clones. Material: blood buffy coat. The receptors stem from a woman between 18 and 75 years old with a cervical HPV16 infection that either progressed to CIN3+ or cleared (not recorded which).

Points on this clone: Coverage ceases 3 residues before the CDR3 finishes, and the germline J gene fills in the end. The V and J genes are TRBV5-1 and TRBJ2-1, with 8 nucleotides matching TRBD2. From germline, CDR1 is SGHRS and CDR2 YFSETQ. The CDR3 totals 16 residues. Germline trimming cut 0 bases from V and 3 bases from J; bases unmatched to any gene: 5. The sequenced part of the CDR3 DNA is TGCGCCAGCAGCTTGGACGGGACTAGATACTACAATGAG. Encoded protein: CASSLDGTRYYNE. In full, the CDR3 reads CASSLDGTRYYNEQFF.

As for this clone: The read is 3 residues too short to cover the CDR3 end, so that end is filled in from the germline J gene. The chain joins TRBV5-1 to TRBJ2-7; TRBD1 matches at 12 bases. V dropped 6 bases and J dropped 3; count of bases not matched to a gene: 7. The germline gives CDR1 SGHRS, CDR2 YFSETQ. The length of the CDR3 is 15 residues. The sequenced part of the CDR3 DNA is TGCGCCAGCAAACCGGGACAGGGGGCTTTCTACGAG. Translated: CASKPGQGAFYE. The whole CDR3 reads CASKPGQGAFYEQYF.

As for this clone: The read ends 3 residues shy of where the CDR3 ends; the end is completed using the germline J gene. This sequence joins TRBV7-9 and TRBJ1-2; 10 nucleotides line up with TRBD1. Germline-derived CDR1 and CDR2 are SEHNR and FQNEAQ (reference sequence). The CDR3 runs 15 residues. After removal of 4 bases from V and 4 bases from J, the junction contained 6 bases not matched to a gene. The part of the CDR3 DNA that was read is TGTGCCAGCAGCTCCTCGACAGGGGGCTTCTATGGC. Residues: CASSSSTGGFYG. The whole CDR3 reads CASSSSTGGFYGYTF.

As to this clone: Coverage ceases 3 residues before the CDR3 finishes, and the germline J gene fills in the end. This chain uses TRBV20-1 with TRBJ1-1; 7 nucleotides line up with TRBD1. CDR3 length: 13 amino acids. V dropped 6 bases and J dropped 7; count of bases not matched to a gene: 11. Germline CDR1 reads DFQATT; CDR2 reads SNEGSKA (reference sequence). The sequenced part of the CDR3 DNA is TGCAGTGCCACACAGGGGAAGGGGAATGAA. It encodes CSATQGKGNE. The full CDR3 protein is CSATQGKGNEAFF.

About this clone itself: The DNA ends 3 residues before the CDR3 does, and the rest of the CDR3 is filled in from the germline J gene. V and J are TRBV7-9 and TRBJ2-5; 10 bases are shared with TRBD2. Germline trimming cut 6 bases from V and 5 bases from J; bases unmatched to any gene: 9. CDR3 size: 15 residues. Germline V lookup: CDR1 SEHNR, CDR2 FQNEAQ (reference sequence). CDR3 loop: CASSQPSGGDETQYF. The CDR3 DNA, read in part, is TGTGCCAGCAGTCAGCCTAGCGGGGGTGACGAGACC. The full variable domain, completed using reference TRBV7-9 and TRBJ2-5, is DTGVSQNPRHKITKRGQNVTFRCDPISEHNRLYWYRQTLGQGPEFLTYFQNEAQLEKSRLLSDRFSAERPKGSFSTLEIQRTEQGDSAMYLCASSQPSGGDETQYFGPGTRLLVL.

A remark on this clone: The read ends 3 residues early relative to the CDR3; the germline J gene fills the gap. The chain is built from TRBV5-1 and TRBJ2-7, with a weak D call TRBD1 (5 bases). Per the germline V gene, CDR1 is SGHRS and CDR2 is YFSETQ. This CDR3 is 14 amino acids long. Trimming took 2 bases from V and 4 from J, leaving 13 bases between them. The part of the CDR3 DNA that was read is TGCGCCAGCAGCTTTGACAGAGAACCGTACGAG. Translated, it gives CASSFDREPYE. The whole CDR3 protein is CASSFDREPYEQYF.

A note on this clone: Read coverage stops 3 residues before the CDR3 terminus; the germline J gene supplies the remainder. The genes are TRBV2 and TRBJ1-2; 8 bases fit TRBD1. J was trimmed by 7 bases and V by 7 bases; bases with no gene match: 14. The germline gives CDR1 SNHLY, CDR2 FYNNEI. The CDR3 extends over 15 amino acids. CDR3 sequence reads: CASTPQLNRGSGYTF. CDR3 DNA, as far as it was read: TGTGCCAGCACCCCGCAACTGAACAGGGGGAGTGGC.

Comments on this clone: The sequenced fragment ends 3 residues before the CDR3 boundary, so the rest is inferred from the germline J gene. The chain couples TRBV2 to TRBJ2-7; D possibly corresponds to TRBD1 (6 bases). Per the germline V gene, CDR1 is SNHLY and CDR2 is FYNNEI. This CDR3 region has 15 residues. The ends were cut back, 5 bases at V and 0 bases at J, with 14 bases in the middle. The sequenced CDR3 bases are TGTGCCAGCAGTCCCAGGACAGCCAGCTCCTACGAG. This encodes CASSPRTASSYE. The whole CDR3 is CASSPRTASSYEQYF.

Points on this clone: The read finishes 3 residues shy of the CDR3 end, and the germline J gene is used to complete it. The rearrangement uses TRBV20-1 and TRBJ1-1; D is undetermined. Germline V gives CDR1 DFQATT, CDR2 SNEGSKA (reference sequence). V lost 3 bases to trimming and J lost 0 bases, with 8 bases between them. This CDR3 region has 13 residues. The CDR3 bases that were read are TGCAGTGCTAGGGGCATCGTGAACACTGAA. Translating gives CSARGIVNTE. The CDR3 in its entirety is CSARGIVNTEAFF.

With regard to this clone: The read is 3 residues too short to cover the CDR3 end, so that end is filled in from the germline J gene. This chain uses TRBV11-2 with TRBJ1-1; D may be TRBD1 (6 bases). V was shortened by 1 base and J by 4 bases, with 13 bases between the two germline ends. This CDR3 contains 15 residues. The germline gives CDR1 SGHAT, CDR2 FQNNGV. The sequenced part of the CDR3 DNA is TGTGCCAGCAGCTTAGGCATCGAGGGGGTCACTGAA. It translates to CASSLGIEGVTE. The whole CDR3 region reads CASSLGIEGVTEAFF.

A remark on this clone: Sequencing ends 3 residues short of the CDR3 end; the germline J gene provides the rest. The chain combines TRBV7-2 with TRBJ1-1, with D possibly matching TRBD1 (6 bases). Germline CDR1 is SGHTA and CDR2 is FQGNSA. CDR3 length: 16 amino acids. CDR3 protein: CASRLAAEGTRVQAFF. The DNA read from the CDR3 is TGTGCAAGTCGCTTAGCGGCTGAAGGGACACGGGTGCAA.

Details on this clone: The read is 3 residues too short to cover the CDR3 end, so that end is filled in from the germline J gene. The J gene is TRBJ2-3, the V gene TRBV30; 12 bases match TRBD2. The V gene's germline CDR1 is GTSNPN and CDR2 SVGIG (reference sequence). V lost 4 bases, J lost 6 bases, and 8 bases stayed unmatched. The CDR3 spans 15 residues. This CDR3 is CAWTTSGGLSDTQYF. The CDR3 bases that were read are TGTGCCTGGACCACTAGCGGGGGGTTATCCGATACG. Together with reference TRBV30 and TRBJ2-3, the CDR3 gives the full variable domain: SQTIHQWPATLVQPVGSPLSLECTVEGTSNPNLYWYRQAAGRGLQLLFYSVGIGQISSEVPQNLSASRPQDRQFILSSKKLLLSDSGFYLCAWTTSGGLSDTQYFGPGTRLTVL.

As for this clone: Read coverage stops 3 residues before the CDR3 terminus; the germline J gene supplies the remainder. The chain links TRBV10-1 to TRBJ2-2, with 8 nucleotides matching TRBD1. The V and J ends lost 6 bases and 5 bases, in that order; junction bases with no gene match: 2. The CDR3 is made up of 13 amino acids. CDR1 and CDR2 from the germline V gene are WNHNN and SYGVQD (reference sequence). Here the CDR3 reads CASSRGQTGELFF. Incomplete CDR3 DNA: TGCGCCAGCAGCAGGGGGCAGACCGGGGAG.

Details on this clone: Coverage ceases 3 residues before the CDR3 finishes, and the germline J gene fills in the end. The chain is built from TRBV30 and TRBJ1-6; D uncertain. Germline V lookup: CDR1 GTSNPN, CDR2 SVGIG (reference sequence). Trimming took off 4 bases at V and 2 bases at J, with 15 bases between the two ends. CDR3 size: 16 residues. The CDR3 protein is CAWKWASRTYNSPLHF. The sequenced CDR3 bases are TGTGCCTGGAAGTGGGCCAGCCGGACCTATAATTCACCC.

Remarks on this clone: The read ends 3 residues before the CDR3 terminus; that terminus is restored from the germline J gene. The chain has TRBV19 and TRBJ2-1, with 9 bases aligning to TRBD1. The CDR3 is made up of 14 amino acids. Trimming removed 4 bases from V and 3 bases from J; junction bases left unmatched: 1. Looked up from germline, CDR1 is LNHDA and CDR2 is SQIVND (reference sequence). The CDR3 DNA, read in part, is TGTGCCAGTAGTACGGGACAGGGCTACAATGAG. It yields the protein CASSTGQGYNE. The full CDR3 protein reads CASSTGQGYNEQFF.